A single sample is the source of the 5 T cell receptor beta chains below, sequenced in a study of cytomegalovirus exposure and HLA in healthy donors. This PCR relied on a set of 60 Vbeta primers and 13 Jbeta primers. Method: immunoSEQ multiplex PCR; TCRdb's copy keeps in-frame clones and lacks some. The sample consists of about 120,000 clones, 80% of them appearing once. Source material: PBMCs. All receptors derive from a male donor in good health and CMV-seronegative.

The gene calls are TRBV4-1 and TRBJ1-1, with TRBD1 as a possible D gene (5 bases). The CDR3 runs 15 residues. Germline V gene sequence: CDR1 MGHRA, CDR2 YSYEKL. The V end was cut by 1 base, the J end by 8 bases, with 17 bases between. The CDR3 coding sequence is TGCGCCAGCAGCCAAGTTGGCAGGGTTGGATCCGAAGCTTTCTTT. It yields the protein CASSQVGRVGSEAFF.

The V call is TRBV6-5, the J call TRBJ2-2; D is unresolved. This CDR3 contains 15 residues. Germline CDR1 MNHEY, CDR2 SVGAGI. Trimming removed 2 bases from V and 2 bases from J, with 9 bases in between. Written as DNA, the CDR3 is TGTGCCAGCAGTTACGTGGCAACCAACACCGGGGAGCTGTTTTTT. Its protein product is CASSYVATNTGELFF.

The chain couples TRBV27 to TRBJ2-1; TRBD2 might be the D (7 bases). The CDR3 covers 17 residues. V gave up 3 bases and J gave up 3 bases, with 18 bases separating them. Germline V gene sequence: CDR1 MNHEY, CDR2 SMNVEV (reference sequence). In DNA, the CDR3 is TGTGCCAGCAGTTTGTCGAGTGGGGGGGCCTTCTACAATGAGCAGTTCTTC. Encoded protein: CASSLSSGGAFYNEQFF.

This clone has a single count. The CDR3 end shows no conserved phenylalanine or tryptophan, and so a read error is likely. The DNA is left out, because the CDR3 cannot be placed on it with certainty; the CDR3 is given as TCRdb lists it. CDR3 residues: CASSLVGWAGSPSG. The J gene is TRBJ1-2, the V gene TRBV7-2. The CDR3 is 14 residues long, counting both termini. In germline, CDR1 is SGHTA, CDR2 FQGNSA.

The CDR3 loop is CASSIGPRAAVRVKNQPQHF. CDR3 in DNA: TGTGCCAGTAGTATAGGTCCTCGCGCTGCGGTCCGCGTCAAGAATCAGCCCCAGCATTTT. The rearrangement joins TRBV19 to TRBJ1-5; unclear D gene. This CDR3 region has 20 residues. Germline lookup yields CDR1 LNHDA and CDR2 SQIVND (reference sequence). V gave up 1 base and J gave up 4 bases, with 26 bases separating them.